The TCR beta chain under discussion was sequenced for a study of blood T cell repertoires in COVID-19. In the original workflow: Counts of nucleated cells, estimated from reference gene primer amplification, were obtained. TCRdb keeps only in-frame clones here, not all; method: immunoSEQ multiplex PCR. V, J and clone size reflect that table, while D and trimming were determined from the DNA. The sample includes some 80,000 clones, 82% of them seen just once. The TCR originated in a woman aged 70-85 years with acute or convalescent COVID-19. The sample comprised peripheral blood.

The CDR3, as DNA: TGCGCCAGCAGTGAGTCTCCGGAGGGCACTGAAGCTTTCTTT. This encodes CASSESPEGTEAFF. The chain couples TRBV10-1 to TRBJ1-1; D gene uncertain. This CDR3 contains 14 residues. Germline V gives CDR1 WNHNN, CDR2 SYGVQD (reference sequence). Deletions cut 0 bases from V and 4 bases from J, with 9 bases between.